The present entry profiles one T cell receptor (beta chain) with its context. The data were produced by immunoSEQ multiplex PCR, yet TCRdb's version contains in-frame clones alone and is incomplete. The repertoire holds roughly 660,000 clones, with 70% to 90% as singletons. This sample stems from a study of shared T cell receptors in the human thymus. Trimming cost V 2 bases and J 11 bases, with 15 bases left between them. The CDR3 runs to 14 residues. Germline values: CDR1 LGHNT, CDR2 FRNRAP. These sequences were also reported in another study, on human thymus T cells.

The TCR was taken from a boy under two years old with a congenital heart defect. The gene calls are TRBV12-5 and TRBJ2-2; no definite D call. The specimen sequenced was thymocytes. The CDR3 here is CASGLTVQARELFF. CDR3 nucleotides: TGTGCTAGTGGTTTGACCGTTCAAGCGCGAGAGCTGTTTTTT.